A selection of T cell receptor beta chains follows, all from one sample in a study of blood T cell repertoires in COVID-19. The method was immunoSEQ multiplex PCR; TCRdb's version includes in-frame clones alone and lacks a portion of them. Of more than 200,000 clones in the sample, around 88% are singletons; the top ten hold about 9%. The specimen was peripheral blood. The receptor set was obtained from a man aged 35-49 years with active or convalescent COVID-19. The CDR3 runs from the conserved cysteine through the conserved F or W. A D gene is named only where the DNA matches it firmly. Rows may omit the clone size; those that give it use once, few, many or a size class.

d_call | j_call | v_call | clone_size | cdr3_nt | cdr3_aa
TRBD1 | TRBJ1-1 | TRBV11-2 | few | TGTGCCAGCAGCGCCGGACAGGGAAACACTGAAGCTTTCTTT | CASSAGQGNTEAFF
. | TRBJ2-3 | TRBV15 | . | TGTGCCACCAGCAGTTTATCCGCAGATACGCAGTATTTT | CATSSLSADTQYF
. | TRBJ1-1 | TRBV19 | . | TGTGCCAGTAGACAGACAGGCCCGGGGACTGAAGCTTTCTTT | CASRQTGPGTEAFF
. | TRBJ1-1 | TRBV12-3/TRBV12-4 | few | TGTGCCAGCAGTTTTTTCCGGAACACTGAAGCTTTCTTT | CASSFFRNTEAFF
. | TRBJ1-1 | TRBV5-1 | . | TGCGCCAGCAGCTTGGGGGAGTGGGACACTGAAGCTTTCTTT | CASSLGEWDTEAFF
TRBD1 | TRBJ2-1 | TRBV6-2/TRBV6-3 | medium-sized | TGTGCCAGCAGTTCTGGACAGGGTTCTTGGAATGAGCAGTTCTTC | CASSSGQGSWNEQFF
. | TRBJ1-2 | TRBV5-8 | few | TGTGCCAGCAACGGGGAAGCGATCTATGGCTACACCTTC | CASNGEAIYGYTF
. | TRBJ2-4 | TRBV21-1 | . | TGTGCCAGCAGCAAAGTTAAGTGGGTCAGGGTAGGAAAGTACTTC | CASSKVKWVRVGKYF
. | TRBJ2-5 | TRBV2 | . | TGTGCCAGCAGCGCCCCCGCTCAGGGGGAGACCCAGTACTTC | CASSAPAQGETQYF
TRBD2 | TRBJ2-5 | TRBV28 | . | TGTGCCAGCAGTTTAGGGGGACTATACTTAGAGACCCAGTACTTC | CASSLGGLYLETQYF
TRBD1 | TRBJ1-2 | TRBV11-2 | . | TGTGCCAGCAGCAAGGACAGGTTTCGGATCTTCTTC | CASSKDRFRIFF
. | TRBJ1-4 | TRBV7-9 | . | TGTGCCAGCAGCTTAGGAGGGACTAATGAAAAACTGTTTTTT | CASSLGGTNEKLFF
. | TRBJ1-1 | TRBV6-2/TRBV6-3 | . | TGTGCCAGCAGTTACTCGGAGGGTAGCACTGAAGCTTTCTTT | CASSYSEGSTEAFF